This TCR beta chain was observed in a study of Ad26.COV2.S vaccination and SARS-CoV-2 variants. At the level of the study: Each vaccinee took Ad26.COV2.S intramuscularly, once or twice 56 days apart.

Study-wide results and caveats: Spike-specific TCR breadth in vaccine recipients exceeded that seen in placebo recipients.

In regard to this clone: The target antigen is unknown.

Germline V CDR1 and CDR2: SNHLY, FYNNEI. Trimming took off 1 base at V and 9 bases at J, with 13 bases between the two ends. This CDR3 comprises 14 residues. The protocol was immunoSEQ multiplex PCR, while the TCRdb copy is restricted to in-frame clones and leaves out a portion. Seen here are about 680,000 clones, approximately 88% observed once, and the top ten hold approximately 1.5%. The sample's treatment: about 20 received Ad26.COV2.S at low or high dose, single or two shots; about 5 received placebo; per-sample allocation not given. Day 63 after the first vaccine or placebo injection was the time point for sampling.

The V and J genes are TRBV2 and TRBJ2-1, with a tentative D call TRBD1 (5 bases). This specimen was peripheral blood, taken in a trial of Ad26.COV2.S vaccine versus placebo. This clonotype originated in a person aged 18-65 years who received the Ad26.COV2.S COVID-19 vaccine or a placebo. The CDR3: CASSEGSRGAEQFF. For the CDR3, the DNA is TGTGCCAGCAGTGAAGGCTCCCGTGGGGCTGAGCAGTTCTTC.